This T cell receptor beta chain is drawn from a study of blood T cell repertoires in COVID-19. Study at large: PBMCs, B-cell-depleted T cells, or T cells provided the cDNA or gDNA that made up the material.

Measured with immunoSEQ multiplex PCR; TCRdb has only the in-frame clones, and not every one. Among 230,000 or so clones listed, 80% to 90% were seen once. Germline trimming cut 0 bases from V and 7 bases from J; bases unmatched to any gene: 4. The CDR3 loop spans 14 amino acids. Per germline, CDR1 SGHDT and CDR2 YYEEEE. This chain connects TRBV5-6 to TRBJ1-5, with TRBD1 matching over 7 bases. The TCR comes from a woman aged 40 to 50 who had recovered from COVID-19. The material sequenced was peripheral blood. The CDR3 DNA follows: TGTGCCAGCAGCTTGGGGGACAGCAGCCAGCCCCAGCATTTT. This gives the protein CASSLGDSSQPQHF.